The clone carrying this TCR beta chain showed up just a few times. The data were produced by immunoSEQ multiplex PCR, yet TCRdb's version contains in-frame clones alone and is incomplete. The sample yields about 490,000 clones, 79% seen once. This sample stems from a study of shared clonotypes between healthy human individuals. Trimming cost V 4 bases and J 5 bases, with 12 bases left between them. The CDR3 covers 13 residues. Looked up from germline, CDR1 is SGHNT and CDR2 is YYREEE (reference sequence). The sequence derives from a woman between 35 and 50 years old in good health. Some clones in this sample may be carry-over from other donors' samples. Sample: PBMCs. The chain couples TRBV5-4 to TRBJ1-1, with D unclear. The CDR3 DNA follows: TGTGCCAGCAGCCGCATCGAAGGAACTGAAGCTTTCTTT. This sequence encodes CASSRIEGTEAFF.